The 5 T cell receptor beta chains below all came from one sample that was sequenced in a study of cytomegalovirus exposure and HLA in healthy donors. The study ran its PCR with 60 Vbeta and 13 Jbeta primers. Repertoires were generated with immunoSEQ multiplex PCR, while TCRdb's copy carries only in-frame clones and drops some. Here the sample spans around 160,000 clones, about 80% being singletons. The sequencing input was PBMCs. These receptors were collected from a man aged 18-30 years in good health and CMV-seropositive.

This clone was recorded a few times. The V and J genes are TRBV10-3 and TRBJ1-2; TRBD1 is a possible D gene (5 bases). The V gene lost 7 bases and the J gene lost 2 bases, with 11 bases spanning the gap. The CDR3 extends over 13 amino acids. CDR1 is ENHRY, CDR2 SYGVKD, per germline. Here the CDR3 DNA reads TGTGCCATCACGACAGACCCCAACTATGGCTACACCTTC. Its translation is CAITTDPNYGYTF.

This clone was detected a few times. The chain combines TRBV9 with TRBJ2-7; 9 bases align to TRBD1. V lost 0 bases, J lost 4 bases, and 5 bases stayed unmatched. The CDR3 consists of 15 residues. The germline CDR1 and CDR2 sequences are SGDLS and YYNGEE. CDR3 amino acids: CASSVGGTGTYEQYF. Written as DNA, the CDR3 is TGTGCCAGCAGCGTAGGCGGGACAGGGACTTACGAGCAGTACTTC.

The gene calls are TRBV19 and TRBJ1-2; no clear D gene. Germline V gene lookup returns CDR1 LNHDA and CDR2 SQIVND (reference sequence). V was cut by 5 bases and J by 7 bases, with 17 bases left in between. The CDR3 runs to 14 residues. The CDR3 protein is CASSDPLGVGGYTF. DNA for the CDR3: TGTGCCAGTAGTGACCCGCTCGGGGTCGGTGGCTACACCTTC.

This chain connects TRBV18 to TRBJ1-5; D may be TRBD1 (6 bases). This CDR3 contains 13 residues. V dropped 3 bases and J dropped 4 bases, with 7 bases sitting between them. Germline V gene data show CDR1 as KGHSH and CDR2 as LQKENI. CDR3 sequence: CASSPDRNQPQHF. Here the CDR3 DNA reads TGTGCCAGCTCACCCGACAGGAATCAGCCCCAGCATTTT. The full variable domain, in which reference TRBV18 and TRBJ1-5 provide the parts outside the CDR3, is NAGVMQNPRHLVRRRGQEARLRCSPMKGHSHVYWYRQLPEEGLKFMVYLQKENIIDESGMPKERFSAEFPKEGPSILRIQQVVRGDSAAYFCASSPDRNQPQHFGDGTRLSIL.

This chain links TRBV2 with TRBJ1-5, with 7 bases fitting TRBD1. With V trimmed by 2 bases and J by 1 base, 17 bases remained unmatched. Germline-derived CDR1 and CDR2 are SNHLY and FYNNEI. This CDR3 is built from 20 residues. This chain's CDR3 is CASSEMGRTGQGLSNQPQHF. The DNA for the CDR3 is TGTGCCAGCAGTGAAATGGGAAGGACAGGTCAAGGTTTGAGCAATCAGCCCCAGCATTTT. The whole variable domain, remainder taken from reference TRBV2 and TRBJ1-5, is EPEVTQTPSHQVTQMGQEVILRCVPISNHLYFYWYRQILGQKVEFLVSFYNNEISEKSEIFDDQFSVERPDGSNFTLKIRSTKLEDSAMYFCASSEMGRTGQGLSNQPQHFGDGTRLSIL.